These 20 T cell receptor beta chains were sequenced from one sample in a study of blood T cell repertoires in COVID-19. Sequenced by immunoSEQ multiplex PCR; TCRdb stores in-frame clones only, minus some. This sample yields 200,000 to 250,000 clones, of which around 85% are seen a single time; 8.9% belongs to the top ten. The sequencing input was peripheral blood. Receptors originate from a man aged 80 or over with acute or convalescent COVID-19.

The chain employs TRBV12-5 and TRBJ1-2; D may be TRBD1 (6 bases). This CDR3 spans 14 amino acids. V was trimmed by 5 bases and J by 2 bases, leaving 12 bases between them. Germline V gene data show CDR1 as LGHNT and CDR2 as FRNRAP. The CDR3 is CASGGGGTNYGYTF. The CDR3, as DNA: TGTGCTAGTGGTGGGGGAGGGACAAACTATGGCTACACCTTC. The full variable domain, its missing parts supplied by reference TRBV12-5 and TRBJ1-2, is DARVTQTPRHKVTEMGQEVTMRCQPILGHNTVFWYRQTMMQGLELLAYFRNRAPLDDSGMPKDRFSAEMPDATLATLKIQPSEPRDSAVYFCASGGGGTNYGYTFGSGTRLTVV.

The CDR3 region has the DNA TGTGCCAGCAGCAAAGTGGGCCCGAGGGTCCACGGCTACACCTTC. This gives the protein CASSKVGPRVHGYTF. This chain connects TRBV21-1 to TRBJ1-2. TRBV21-1 is a recognized pseudogene. There are 15 residues in the CDR3.

The chain has TRBV11-3 and TRBJ2-3; 14 bases align to TRBD2. CDR1 is SGHNT, CDR2 YENEEA, per germline. This CDR3 is 16 amino acids long. The trim removed 5 bases at V and 3 bases at J, leaving 4 bases unmatched. The chain's CDR3 is CASSQGLAGETDTQYF. The CDR3 DNA reads TGTGCCAGCAGCCAGGGACTAGCGGGAGAGACAGATACGCAGTATTTT.

V and J are TRBV7-9 and TRBJ2-3; maybe TRBD1 (6 bases). The length of the CDR3 is 15 residues. V was trimmed by 3 bases and J by 6 bases, leaving 16 bases between them. Germline CDR1 reads SEHNR; CDR2 reads FQNEAQ (reference sequence). CDR3 sequence (DNA): TGTGCCAGCAGCTTCCACAGGGTAGGAAGGGATACGCAGTATTTT. Protein sequence: CASSFHRVGRDTQYF.

V gene TRBV30 combines with J gene TRBJ2-1, with D possibly TRBD1 on 5 matching bases. Germline V gene lookup returns CDR1 GTSNPN and CDR2 SVGIG (reference sequence). CDR3 length: 17 residues. Trimming pared 0 bases from V and 4 bases from J, leaving 19 bases between. CDR3 sequence: CAWSVSRSRQGYNEQFF. The CDR3 DNA reads as TGTGCCTGGAGTGTAAGCCGGTCGAGGCAGGGTTACAATGAGCAGTTCTTC. Looking up the rest from reference TRBV30 and TRBJ2-1 gives the full variable domain: SQTIHQWPATLVQPVGSPLSLECTVEGTSNPNLYWYRQAAGRGLQLLFYSVGIGQISSEVPQNLSASRPQDRQFILSSKKLLLSDSGFYLCAWSVSRSRQGYNEQFFGPGTRLTVL.

This clone was found once. Additional DNA sequences in this sample encode the identical CDR3. The rearrangement uses TRBV12-3 or TRBV12-4 and TRBJ2-7; D possibly corresponds to TRBD2 (5 bases). The CDR3 has 13 amino acids. V was trimmed by 5 bases and J by 3 bases, leaving 11 bases between them. CDR3 sequence: CASSLSGIYEQYF. The CDR3 DNA reads as TGTGCCAGCAGTCTATCCGGGATCTACGAGCAGTACTTC.

V and J are TRBV11-2 and TRBJ2-7; 7 bases are a match to TRBD1. The trim removed 5 bases at V and 7 bases at J, leaving 14 bases unmatched. The CDR3 runs 15 residues. Looked up from germline, CDR1 is SGHAT and CDR2 is FQNNGV. The CDR3 nucleotides are TGTGCCAGCAGCCGAGACAGGGCAAGCCATTTTGAGCAGTACTTC. This sequence encodes CASSRDRASHFEQYF.

The J gene is TRBJ2-5, the V gene TRBV12-3 or TRBV12-4; 8 bases match TRBD2. The CDR3 is 13 residues long. Trimming at V came to 7 bases and at J to 3 bases, leaving 4 bases not matched to a gene. CDR3 residues: CASTRSGKETQYF. The CDR3 DNA reads as TGTGCCAGCACCCGTAGCGGGAAAGAGACCCAGTACTTC.

This clone has only a few counts. The chain couples TRBV10-3 to TRBJ2-7; 9 nucleotides match TRBD2. This CDR3 spans 16 amino acids. J gave up 2 bases and V 4 bases, and 9 bases lay outside the gene matches. Germline CDR1 is ENHRY and CDR2 is SYGVKD. The CDR3 region is CAISVGGSGSPYEQYF. For the CDR3, the DNA is TGTGCCATCAGTGTGGGAGGTAGCGGGAGTCCCTACGAGCAGTACTTC.

J is TRBJ1-3 and V is TRBV5-4; TRBD1 matches at 9 bases. Germline lookup yields CDR1 SGHNT and CDR2 YYREEE (reference sequence). This CDR3 has 14 residues. The V segment lost 5 bases and the J segment 3 bases; nucleotides outside the gene matches: 3. CDR3 coding DNA: TGTGCCAGCAGTACAGGGGGCGTTGGAAACACCATATATTTT. Translation gives CASSTGGVGNTIYF.

The chain recombines TRBV6-5 with TRBJ1-5; D gene ambiguous. Germline V gene sequence: CDR1 MNHEY, CDR2 SVGAGI. Trimming pared 2 bases from V and 4 bases from J, leaving 12 bases between. This CDR3 has 15 residues. The chain's CDR3 is CASSYAPGGNQPQHF. Written as DNA, the CDR3 is TGTGCCAGCAGTTACGCCCCGGGCGGGAATCAGCCCCAGCATTTT.

The J gene is TRBJ2-1, the V gene TRBV9, with 11 nucleotides matching TRBD1. This CDR3 comprises 17 residues. The germline gives CDR1 SGDLS, CDR2 YYNGEE. V was clipped by 4 bases and J by 5 bases; unmatched bases: 11. DNA for the CDR3: TGTGCCAGCAGCACCTACGGGACAGGGGGTCTGGACAATGAGCAGTTCTTC. Its translation: CASSTYGTGGLDNEQFF.

V gene TRBV19 combines with J gene TRBJ2-5; 7 bases are a match to TRBD1. CDR1 and CDR2 from the germline V gene are LNHDA and SQIVND (reference sequence). The trim removed 5 bases at V and 5 bases at J, leaving 5 bases unmatched. The CDR3 is made up of 13 amino acids. CDR3 in amino acids: CASSPPDRETQYF. The CDR3 nucleotides are TGTGCCAGTAGTCCACCGGACAGGGAGACCCAGTACTTC.

V gene TRBV3-1 (or the pseudogene TRBV3-2) combines with J gene TRBJ2-4; TRBD2 might be the D (5 bases). V was cut by 1 base and J by 0 bases, with 7 bases left in between. The germline V gene encodes CDR1 LGHDT and CDR2 YNNKEL (reference sequence). The CDR3 consists of 15 residues. The CDR3 coding sequence is TGTGCCAGCAGCCAAGGGACTCTAGCCAAAAACATTCAGTACTTC. This codes for CASSQGTLAKNIQYF.

J is TRBJ1-5 and V is TRBV7-2; the match to TRBD1 covers 7 bases. The CDR3 totals 15 residues. J was trimmed by 2 bases and V by 5 bases; bases with no gene match: 6. Germline-derived CDR1 and CDR2 are SGHTA and FQGNSA. Here the CDR3 reads CASSLDRDRNQPQHF. CDR3 coding DNA: TGTGCCAGCAGCCTCGACAGGGATCGCAATCAGCCCCAGCATTTT.

The rearrangement uses TRBV3-1 (or the pseudogene TRBV3-2) and TRBJ1-5; D remains ambiguous. The germline V gene encodes CDR1 LGHDT and CDR2 YNNKEL (reference sequence). Trimming pared 5 bases from V and 5 bases from J, leaving 10 bases between. This CDR3 is built from 13 residues. Written as DNA, the CDR3 is TGTGCCAGCAGCAAACTAGGAGATCAGCCCCAGCATTTT. Protein product: CASSKLGDQPQHF.

The chain employs TRBV19 and TRBJ2-1; D uncertain. Germline CDR1 LNHDA, CDR2 SQIVND (reference sequence). Between the trimmed V and J ends, which lost 2 bases and 10 bases, there was a span of 12 bases. The CDR3 loop spans 13 amino acids. DNA for the CDR3: TGTGCCAGTAGTATAACCCAACAAGCGGAGCAGTTCTTC. Amino acid sequence: CASSITQQAEQFF. The full variable domain, rest sourced from reference TRBV19 and TRBJ2-1, is DGGITQSPKYLFRKEGQNVTLSCEQNLNHDAMYWYRQDPGQGLRLIYYSQIVNDFQKGDIAEGYSVSREKKESFPLTVTSAQKNPTAFYLCASSITQQAEQFFGPGTRLTVL.

The chain employs TRBV11-2 and TRBJ1-1; D not resolved. The V end was cut by 1 base, the J end by 2 bases, with 8 bases between. Germline-derived CDR1 and CDR2 are SGHAT and FQNNGV. CDR3 length: 14 residues. CDR3 DNA sequence: TGTGCCAGCAGCTTAGTACAGTCCAACACTGAAGCTTTCTTT. Translation: CASSLVQSNTEAFF.

This rearrangement joins TRBV2 to TRBJ2-4; tentative D call: TRBD2 (5 bases). The V end lost 3 bases, the J end lost 3 bases, and 15 bases lay between the germline ends. The CDR3 sequence is 16 residues long. Germline CDR1 and CDR2: SNHLY and FYNNEI. The CDR3 region has the DNA TGTGCCAGCAGTGAGGACTTCCCCCCCGGCAAAAACATTCAGTACTTC. It translates to CASSEDFPPGKNIQYF.

The chain couples TRBV2 to TRBJ1-4, with 10 positions matching TRBD1. CDR3 size: 13 residues. Germline V CDR1 and CDR2: SNHLY, FYNNEI. V shed 6 bases and J 5 bases; nucleotides not matched to a gene: 0. CDR3 sequence (DNA): TGTGCCAGCAGGACAGGGGGCAATGAAAAACTGTTTTTT. Protein sequence: CASRTGGNEKLFF.